Detailed here is one TCR beta chain. Its specificity is not known. These data belong to a study of cytomegalovirus exposure and HLA in healthy donors. Trimming pared 7 bases from V and 10 bases from J, leaving 22 bases between. Germline CDR1 and CDR2: SEHNR and FQNEAQ (reference sequence). CDR3 length: 14 residues. Study-level results: A later analysis, which compared TCR beta chains of equal frequency, found the HLA-associated ones more clonally expanded. The study had only CMV serostatus as immune exposure information.

13 Jbeta primers and 60 Vbeta primers were used for the PCR. The protocol was immunoSEQ multiplex PCR, while the TCRdb copy is restricted to in-frame clones and leaves out a portion. Of 110,000 or so clones in the sample, around 77% were seen once. The chain uses TRBV7-9 and TRBJ1-1; unclear D gene. The receptor comes from a woman aged 40 to 55 in good health and CMV-seropositive. The specimen sequenced was PBMCs. CDR3 DNA sequence: TGTGCCAGCACTCCGGCGGTCCTATATTATACAGCTTTCTTT. Its translation: CASTPAVLYYTAFF. Full variable domain (remainder filled in from reference TRBV7-9 and TRBJ1-1): DTGVSQNPRHKITKRGQNVTFRCDPISEHNRLYWYRQTLGQGPEFLTYFQNEAQLEKSRLLSDRFSAERPKGSFSTLEIQRTEQGDSAMYLCASTPAVLYYTAFFGQGTRLTVV.